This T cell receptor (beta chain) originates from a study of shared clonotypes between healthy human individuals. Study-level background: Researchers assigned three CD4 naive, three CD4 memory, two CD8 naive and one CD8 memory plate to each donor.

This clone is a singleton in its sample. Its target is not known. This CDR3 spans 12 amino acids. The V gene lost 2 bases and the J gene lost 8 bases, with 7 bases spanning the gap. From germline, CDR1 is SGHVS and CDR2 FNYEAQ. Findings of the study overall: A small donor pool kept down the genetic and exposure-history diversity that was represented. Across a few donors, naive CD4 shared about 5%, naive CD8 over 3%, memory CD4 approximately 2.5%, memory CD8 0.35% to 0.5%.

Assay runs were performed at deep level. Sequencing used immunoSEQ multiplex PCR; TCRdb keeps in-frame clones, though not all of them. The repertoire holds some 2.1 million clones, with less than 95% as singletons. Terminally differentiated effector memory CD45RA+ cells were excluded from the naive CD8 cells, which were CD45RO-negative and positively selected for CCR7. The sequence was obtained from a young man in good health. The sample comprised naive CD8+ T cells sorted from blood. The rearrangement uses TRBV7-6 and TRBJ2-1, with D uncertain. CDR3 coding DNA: TGTGCCAGCAGCTTATTCGGCGATGAGCAGTTCTTC. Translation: CASSLFGDEQFF.